This T cell receptor (beta chain) was recorded in a study of T cells expressing NK-cell markers. Study details: According to the study, TCR beta repertoires originated from sorted CD3+CD56+NKG2C+, CD3+CD56+NKG2C- and CD3+CD56-NKG2C+ T cells. General study points: Researchers report these clonotypes also headed the CD3+CD56-NKG2C+ fraction in four donors.

A word on this clonotype: What it binds is not known.

Template switching by 5'RACE with UMIs generated the TCR beta cDNA. From its re-call of the 5' RACE reads, TCRdb lists each CDR3 protein once, without DNA. This listing includes 400,000 to 550,000 distinct CDR3 sequences. This CDR3 spans 16 amino acids. CDR1 is MDHEN and CDR2 is SYDVKM in the germline V gene. The receptor was isolated from a woman aged 18 to 75 in good health. This chain links TRBV28 with TRBJ1-1; lacking DNA, the TRBD1 call made by TCRdb goes unchecked. Material: blood T cells: a sorted CD56 or NKG2C T cell subset, CD4+ or CD8+ T cells, or bulk PBMC T cells (not recorded which). The CDR3 sequence is CASKRLMTVLNTEAFF.